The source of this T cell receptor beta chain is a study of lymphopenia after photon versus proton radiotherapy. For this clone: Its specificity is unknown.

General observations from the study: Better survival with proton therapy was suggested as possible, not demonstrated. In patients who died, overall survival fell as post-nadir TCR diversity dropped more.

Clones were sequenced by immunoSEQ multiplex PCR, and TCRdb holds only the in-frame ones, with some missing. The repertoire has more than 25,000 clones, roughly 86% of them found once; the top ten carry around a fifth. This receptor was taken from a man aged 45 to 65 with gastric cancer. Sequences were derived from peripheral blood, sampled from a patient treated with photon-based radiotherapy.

CDR3 coding DNA: TGTGCCAGCAGCTTGGGCTACGAGCAGTACTTC. Translated: CASSLGYEQYF. V is TRBV5-6 and J is TRBJ2-7; D remains ambiguous. Germline V gene sequence: CDR1 SGHDT, CDR2 YYEEEE. CDR3 length equals 11 residues. Trimming stripped 0 bases from V and 3 bases from J, with 1 base between.